This TCR beta chain is from a study of spatial heterogeneity in lung cancer. Looking at the study overall: Raw-read counts averaged over ten per unique TCR and UMI combination.

CDR1 and CDR2 (germline): ENHRY, SYGVKD. Trimming pared 0 bases from V and 3 bases from J, leaving 11 bases between. The CDR3 extends over 16 amino acids. A distinct unique molecular identifier was carried by each TCR cDNA molecule. TCRdb re-analysed the 5' RACE reads in MiXCR, keeping a single row per CDR3 protein. The data contain about 7,400 distinct CDR3 sequences, 13% to 15% of them singletons. Time point given: sample taken at primary tumor resection. Whole RNA was taken from tumor, nontumor lung or frozen PBMC; it was then sequenced unsorted. Study-wide points: Intratumoral expanded alpha and beta TCR counts were found to track tumor mutation counts. Among tumor T cells, estimated coverage was roughly 7% for alpha chains and around 13% for beta chains.

This clonotype was observed many times. Its antigen is not identified. This beta chain appears as a stray read in a library generated for alpha chains; its size is not informative. The V call is TRBV10-3, the J call TRBJ1-4; D gene unclear. Sequencing was performed on lung tumor tissue, taken at surgery. This receptor was taken from a female donor with early-stage non-small cell lung cancer. The CDR3 sequence: CAISESEGSANEKLFF. CDR3 nucleotides: TGTGCCATCAGTGAGTCGGAGGGCTCGGCTAATGAAAAACTGTTTTTT.